One and the same sample provided the 9 T cell receptor beta chains below, sequenced in a study of cytomegalovirus exposure and HLA in healthy donors. PCR was performed using 60 Vbeta and 13 Jbeta primers. The repertoire was sequenced with immunoSEQ multiplex PCR; TCRdb's copy has only in-frame clones and lacks some. In total, the table holds about 170,000 clones. The specimen sequenced was PBMCs. These receptors were taken from a woman aged 55-69 years in good health and CMV-seronegative.

CDR3 amino acids: CASSTSTGYTDTQYF. CDR3 nucleotide sequence: TGCGCCAGCTCCACTTCGACAGGTTACACAGATACGCAGTATTTT. The chain recombines TRBV5-1 with TRBJ2-3, with D perhaps matching TRBD1 (6 bases). The CDR3 has 15 residues. The germline V gene encodes CDR1 SGHRS and CDR2 YFSETQ. The ends were cut back, 7 bases at V and 2 bases at J, with 17 bases in the middle.

The chain carries TRBV10-3 and TRBJ1-5, with D tentatively TRBD1 (5 bases). The CDR3 contains 14 residues. Trimming removed 10 bases at V and 7 bases at J, with 20 bases between. In germline, CDR1 is ENHRY, CDR2 SYGVKD. In nucleotides, the CDR3 is TGTGCCACCCAGCCCGACAGAGTGGACCAGCCCCAGCATTTT. As protein: CATQPDRVDQPQHF.

The chain uses TRBV5-1 and TRBJ1-2; 10 bases match TRBD1. This CDR3 is built from 14 residues. The germline V gene encodes CDR1 SGHRS and CDR2 YFSETQ. The ends lost 4 bases at V and 7 bases at J; junction bases unmatched: 7. The DNA of the CDR3 is TGCGCCAGCAGCCCGCGACAGGGGGCCCTTGGCTACACCTTC. Its protein is CASSPRQGALGYTF.

The chain joins TRBV30 to TRBJ2-3, with 11 positions matching TRBD2. Germline values: CDR1 GTSNPN, CDR2 SVGIG (reference sequence). The CDR3 consists of 15 residues. V gave up 4 bases and J gave up 3 bases; unmatched junction bases: 6. The CDR3 sequence: CAWTILAGVTDTQYF. The CDR3 region has the DNA TGTGCCTGGACGATACTAGCGGGAGTAACAGATACGCAGTATTTT.

This rearrangement joins TRBV27 to TRBJ2-3, with TRBD2 matching 11 bases. Germline loops: CDR1 MNHEY, CDR2 SMNVEV (reference sequence). The CDR3 loop spans 16 amino acids. After removal of 2 bases from V and 5 bases from J, the junction contained 6 bases not matched to a gene. CDR3 residues: CASSLTSGSSGDTQYF. CDR3 DNA sequence: TGTGCCAGCAGTTTAACTAGCGGGAGCTCCGGAGATACGCAGTATTTT.

The rearrangement uses TRBV4-1 and TRBJ1-2; no reliable D call. The V gene's germline CDR1 is MGHRA and CDR2 YSYEKL. The CDR3 contains 16 residues. V lost 3 bases, J lost 7 bases, and 21 bases lay in between. The DNA of the CDR3 is TGCGCCAGCAGCCACCTATCGACCGAGGAAGGAATTGGCTACACCTTC. Translated: CASSHLSTEEGIGYTF.

The gene calls are TRBV6-6 and TRBJ2-5; tentatively, D is TRBD1 (6 bases). The J call may not be correct, given that the DNA end is closer to TRBJ2-7. CDR3 size: 14 residues. Per the germline V gene, CDR1 is MNHNY and CDR2 is SVGAGI (reference sequence). Written as DNA, the CDR3 is TGTGCCAGCAGTTTGGGGGCCAACTTTTACGAGCAGTACTTC. Amino acid sequence: CASSLGANFYEQYF.

The V and J genes are TRBV29-1 and TRBJ2-7; 8 positions match TRBD1. The V gene end was trimmed by 2 bases and the J gene end by 1 base; junction bases not matched to a gene: 1. The germline V gene encodes CDR1 SQVTM and CDR2 ANQGSEA. This CDR3 has 13 residues. The CDR3 reads CSVERDRSYEQYF. The CDR3 DNA sequence: TGCAGCGTTGAACGGGACAGGTCCTACGAGCAGTACTTC.

This chain connects TRBV29-1 to TRBJ2-6, with a weak D call TRBD2 (6 bases). CDR3 length: 15 amino acids. The ends were cut back, 4 bases at V and 1 base at J, with 11 bases in the middle. Germline assignment: CDR1 SQVTM and CDR2 ANQGSEA. In DNA form, the CDR3 reads TGCAGCGTTGGCGGGGCGCGGTCTGGGGCCAACGTCCTGACTTTC. Protein sequence: CSVGGARSGANVLTF. Drawing the rest from reference TRBV29-1 and TRBJ2-6, the complete variable domain is SAVISQKPSRDICQRGTSLTIQCQVDSQVTMMFWYRQQPGQSLTLIATANQGSEATYESGFVIDKFPISRPNLTFSTLTVSNMSPEDSSIYLCSVGGARSGANVLTFGAGSRLTVL.